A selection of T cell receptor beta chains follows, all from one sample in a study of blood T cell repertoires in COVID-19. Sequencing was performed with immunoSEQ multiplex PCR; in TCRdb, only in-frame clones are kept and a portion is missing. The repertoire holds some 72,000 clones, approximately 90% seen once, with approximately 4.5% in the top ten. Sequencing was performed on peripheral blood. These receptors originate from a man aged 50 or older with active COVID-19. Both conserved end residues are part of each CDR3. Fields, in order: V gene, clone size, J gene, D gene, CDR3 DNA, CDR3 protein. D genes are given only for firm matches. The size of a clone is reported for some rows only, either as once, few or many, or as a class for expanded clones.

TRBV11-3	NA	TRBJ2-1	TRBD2	TGTGCCAGCAGCTCCTCCACTAGCGAGAATTACAATGAGCAGTTCTTC	CASSSSTSENYNEQFF
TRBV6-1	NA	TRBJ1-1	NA	TGTGCCAGCAGTGAAAACACAGGCTACTACACTGAAGCTTTCTTT	CASSENTGYYTEAFF
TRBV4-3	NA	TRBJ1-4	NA	TGCGCCAGCAGCCAAGATGGGGGGACGGTGAATGAAAAACTGTTTTTT	CASSQDGGTVNEKLFF
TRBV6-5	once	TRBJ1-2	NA	TGTGCCAGCAGTCGAGGACGGGAGTCGTTCTACACCTTC	CASSRGRESFYTF
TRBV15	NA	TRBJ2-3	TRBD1	TGTGCCACCAGCAGGGAACAGGGGGCAACAGATACGCAGTATTTT	CATSREQGATDTQYF
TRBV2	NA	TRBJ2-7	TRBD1	TGTGCCAGCCAGGGGACAGGGGCAACCTACGAGCAGTACTTC	CASQGTGATYEQYF
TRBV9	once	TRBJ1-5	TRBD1	TGTGCCAGCAGCCCTCAGGGGGGAAGCAATCAGCCCCAGCATTTT	CASSPQGGSNQPQHF
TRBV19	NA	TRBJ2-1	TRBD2	TGTGCCAGTAGTCCCTGGGTAGCGGGGACCGGTGAGCAGTTCTTC	CASSPWVAGTGEQFF
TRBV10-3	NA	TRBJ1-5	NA	TGTGCCATCAGTGCCAGGGACAATCAGCCCCAGCATTTT	CAISARDNQPQHF
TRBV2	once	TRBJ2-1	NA	TGTGCCAGCAGTGCCGGGTCTAATGAGCAGTTCTTC	CASSAGSNEQFF
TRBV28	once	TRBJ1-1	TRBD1	TGTGCCAGCACCACAGGGGGGGGGATAAACACTGAAGCTTTCTTT	CASTTGGGINTEAFF